The 24 T cell receptor beta chains below all came from one sample that was sequenced in a study of cytomegalovirus exposure and HLA in healthy donors. The protocol was immunoSEQ multiplex PCR, while the TCRdb copy is restricted to in-frame clones and leaves out a portion. This table holds over 200,000 clones, around 86% found once. The sequenced material came from PBMCs. These receptors originate from a woman aged 18-29 years in good health and CMV-seropositive.

This clone appeared a few times. The chain couples TRBV11-2 to TRBJ2-7; 10 nucleotides match TRBD2. With V trimmed by 4 bases and J by 5 bases, 8 bases remained unmatched. This CDR3 is built from 15 residues. Germline loops: CDR1 SGHAT, CDR2 FQNNGV. The CDR3 sequence is CASSSFASGSNEQYF. CDR3 nucleotides: TGTGCCAGCAGCTCCTTCGCTAGCGGGAGCAACGAGCAGTACTTC.

This clone was counted a few times. The chain couples TRBV4-1 to TRBJ1-3; TRBD1 might be the D (6 bases). This CDR3 has 17 amino acids. Per the germline V gene, CDR1 is MGHRA and CDR2 is YSYEKL. V lost 1 base and J lost 2, with 15 bases in between. CDR3 sequence reads: CASSQVPQGYPGNTIYF. DNA of the CDR3: TGCGCCAGCAGCCAAGTACCTCAGGGGTATCCTGGAAACACCATATATTTT.

V gene TRBV5-8 combines with J gene TRBJ2-5, with 9 bases lining up with TRBD2. The J segment lost 7 bases and the V segment lost 0 bases, leaving 13 bases of the junction unmatched. Germline V gene lookup returns CDR1 SGHTS and CDR2 YDEGEE. The CDR3 has 17 residues. The CDR3 loop reads CASSLVLAGILLGTQYF. CDR3 DNA: TGTGCCAGCAGCTTGGTTCTAGCGGGAATCTTACTGGGGACCCAGTACTTC.

The chain recombines TRBV6-5 with TRBJ2-5; D is perhaps TRBD1 (6 bases). Trimming shortened V by 6 bases and J by 8 bases, and 19 bases separated the two germline ends. CDR1 and CDR2 from the germline V gene are MNHEY and SVGAGI. The CDR3 contains 14 residues. The CDR3 DNA sequence: TGTGCCAGCAGGCCCACAGGGAAAGGTGTTACCCAGTACTTC. Its translation: CASRPTGKGVTQYF.

This clone was picked up a small number of times. The chain has TRBV28 and TRBJ1-2; tentatively, D is TRBD1 (5 bases). CDR1 is MDHEN and CDR2 is SYDVKM in the germline V gene. The ends were cut back, 3 bases at V and 3 bases at J, with 8 bases in the middle. This CDR3 has 13 residues. CDR3 in DNA: TGTGCCAGCAGTTTGGGGGGGGACTATGGCTACACCTTC. This gives the protein CASSLGGDYGYTF.

The chain employs TRBV7-6 and TRBJ2-7; possible D gene TRBD2, 7 bases. V was clipped by 5 bases and J by 5 bases, with 22 bases between them. The CDR3 covers 16 residues. Germline V lookup: CDR1 SGHVS, CDR2 FNYEAQ. Written as DNA, the CDR3 is TGTGCCAGCAGCCTTCTACCCCTAGCGGAGGGGGACGAGCAGTACTTC. This encodes CASSLLPLAEGDEQYF.

The genes are TRBV28 and TRBJ2-7; 7 bases align to TRBD1. CDR1 is MDHEN and CDR2 is SYDVKM in the germline V gene. The CDR3 extends over 16 amino acids. J gave up 6 bases and V 4 bases, and 15 bases lay outside the gene matches. The CDR3 spells CASSSSTGTDLFEQYF. CDR3 bases: TGTGCCAGCAGTTCCTCTACCGGGACAGACCTTTTCGAGCAGTACTTC.

This chain links TRBV28 with TRBJ1-1, with D possibly TRBD1 on 6 matching bases. Germline V gene data show CDR1 as MDHEN and CDR2 as SYDVKM. The CDR3 length is 14 residues. V shed 5 bases and J shed 2 bases, with 12 bases lying between them. The CDR3 region has the DNA TGTGCCAGCAGTGCCCACAGGGTAAACACTGAAGCTTTCTTT. This sequence encodes CASSAHRVNTEAFF.

This clone was detected only a few times. The chain combines TRBV6-1 with TRBJ2-7; weak D call: TRBD1 (6 bases). CDR3 length equals 14 residues. Trimming cost V 3 bases and J 0 bases, with 9 bases left between them. CDR1 and CDR2 from the germline V gene are MNHNS and SASEGT. CDR3 nucleotide sequence: TGTGCCAGCAGTGAGCTAGGGGGCTCCTACGAGCAGTACTTC. Protein sequence: CASSELGGSYEQYF.

This clone has a single count. The chain uses TRBV10-3 and TRBJ2-3; possibly TRBD1 for D (6 bases). The CDR3 consists of 16 residues. CDR1 is ENHRY and CDR2 is SYGVKD in the germline V gene. With 10 bases removed from V and 0 bases from J, the gap between germline ends came to 20 bases. In DNA, the CDR3 is TGTGCCAGCTCAACCGGGACAACCCTGAGCACAGATACGCAGTATTTT. It translates to CASSTGTTLSTDTQYF.

A few counts support this clone. This rearrangement joins TRBV27 to TRBJ1-2, with 7 bases matching TRBD1. V was pared by 5 bases and J by 8 bases, with 5 bases of the junction left unmatched. Germline CDR1 is MNHEY and CDR2 is SMNVEV (reference sequence). The CDR3 runs to 12 residues. This chain's CDR3 is CASSQGGEGYTF. The CDR3 DNA reads as TGTGCCAGCAGTCAGGGGGGTGAGGGCTACACCTTC.

This chain uses TRBV27 with TRBJ2-2; TRBD2 matches 8 bases. The V gene's germline CDR1 is MNHEY and CDR2 SMNVEV (reference sequence). Trimming cost V 5 bases and J 4 bases; bases outside gene matches: 9. This CDR3 has 16 residues. The DNA for the CDR3 is TGTGCCAGCAGTCTCCTTGGGACTAGAAGCACCGGGGAGCTGTTTTTT. Translating it yields CASSLLGTRSTGELFF.

V gene TRBV4-1 combines with J gene TRBJ1-1; maybe TRBD1 (5 bases). Germline CDR1 and CDR2: MGHRA and YSYEKL. Trimming took off 1 base at V and 4 bases at J, with 10 bases between the two ends. There are 14 residues in the CDR3. CDR3 loop: CASSQGQGATEAFF. The CDR3, as DNA: TGCGCCAGCAGCCAAGGGCAGGGCGCCACTGAAGCTTTCTTT.

The genes are TRBV11-1 and TRBJ2-1; TRBD2 matches 9 bases. With 1 base clipped from V and 8 bases from J, the junction kept 6 bases outside the gene matches. From germline, CDR1 is SGHAT and CDR2 FQDESV (reference sequence). The CDR3 contains 15 residues. CDR3 nucleotide sequence: TGTGCCAGCAGCTTAGTAGCGGGAGAGAGGCATGAGCAGTTCTTC. Translated: CASSLVAGERHEQFF.

The J gene is TRBJ2-3, the V gene TRBV7-9, with a tentative D call TRBD1 (6 bases). V lost 6 bases, J lost 0 bases, and 13 bases lay in between. CDR3 length: 15 amino acids. Per germline, CDR1 SEHNR and CDR2 FQNEAQ (reference sequence). The DNA for the CDR3 is TGTGCCAGCAGACGCCCAGGGGAAAGCACAGATACGCAGTATTTT. It specifies CASRRPGESTDTQYF. Looking up the rest from reference TRBV7-9 and TRBJ2-3 gives the full variable domain: DTGVSQNPRHKITKRGQNVTFRCDPISEHNRLYWYRQTLGQGPEFLTYFQNEAQLEKSRLLSDRFSAERPKGSFSTLEIQRTEQGDSAMYLCASRRPGESTDTQYFGPGTRLTVL.

The chain combines TRBV7-9 with TRBJ2-7; no clear D. From germline, CDR1 is SEHNR and CDR2 FQNEAQ (reference sequence). The CDR3 is 12 amino acids. V shed 1 base and J shed 6 bases, with 7 bases lying between them. CDR3 loop: CASSLVPREQYF. CDR3 bases: TGTGCCAGCAGCTTAGTTCCGCGCGAGCAGTACTTC.

The gene calls are TRBV28 and TRBJ2-7, with 8 bases identical to TRBD1. With 4 bases clipped from V and 3 bases from J, the junction kept 20 bases outside the gene matches. Germline V gives CDR1 MDHEN, CDR2 SYDVKM. This CDR3 comprises 19 residues. The CDR3 bases are TGTGCCAGCAGTTCACGCGATATCACGGACAGGGACTGGCTCTACGAGCAGTACTTC. Its protein product is CASSSRDITDRDWLYEQYF.

J is TRBJ1-1 and V is TRBV5-1, with no clear D. The CDR3 sequence is 13 residues long. Trimming cost V 10 bases and J 0 bases, with 13 bases left between them. Germline CDR1 and CDR2: SGHRS and YFSETQ. This chain's CDR3 is CASSPRLNTEAFF. CDR3 sequence (DNA): TGCGCCTCCTCTCCCAGGTTGAACACTGAAGCTTTCTTT.

This chain links TRBV7-6 with TRBJ2-3; 10 nucleotides line up with TRBD2. Germline CDR1 is SGHVS and CDR2 is FNYEAQ. The CDR3 contains 15 residues. Germline trimming cut 0 bases from V and 3 bases from J; bases unmatched to any gene: 0. The CDR3: CASSLASGRTDTQYF. The CDR3 DNA is TGTGCCAGCAGCTTAGCTAGCGGGAGGACAGATACGCAGTATTTT.

V usage is TRBV10-1 and J usage is TRBJ1-1; 8 bases are shared with TRBD1. The CDR3 is made up of 15 amino acids. J gave up 2 bases and V 8 bases, and 10 bases lay outside the gene matches. Germline CDR1 and CDR2: WNHNN and SYGVQD (reference sequence). The CDR3: CASSLTGDGNTEAFF. The CDR3 nucleotides read TGCGCCAGCTCCCTGACAGGGGATGGAAACACTGAAGCTTTCTTT.

Written as DNA, the CDR3 is TGTGCCAGCAGCTTAGGGAGGAACACTGAAGCTTTCTTT. Translated: CASSLGRNTEAFF. The chain has TRBV7-6 and TRBJ1-1; D gene uncertain. Trimming left V 1 base short and J 1 base short, with 4 bases between. The CDR3 totals 13 residues. Germline CDR1 and CDR2: SGHVS and FNYEAQ.

The genes are TRBV27 and TRBJ1-1; 7 nucleotides line up with TRBD1. With 5 bases clipped from V and 10 bases from J, the junction kept 7 bases outside the gene matches. CDR1 and CDR2 from the germline V gene are MNHEY and SMNVEV (reference sequence). The CDR3 runs 12 residues. Here the CDR3 reads CASSGGGVGAFF. The CDR3 DNA follows: TGTGCCAGCAGTGGAGGGGGCGTTGGAGCTTTCTTT.

In its sample, this clone was seen a few times. This chain uses TRBV28 with TRBJ1-2, with D tentatively TRBD1 (5 bases). CDR1 and CDR2 (germline): MDHEN, SYDVKM. The CDR3 runs 17 residues. V was shortened by 2 bases and J by 3 bases, with 19 bases between the two germline ends. Here the CDR3 DNA reads TGTGCCAGCAGTTTAAACGCAGGGAAGGCAGAAGACTATGGCTACACCTTC. Its translation: CASSLNAGKAEDYGYTF.

This chain uses TRBV7-3 with TRBJ2-5, with no clear D. Germline assignment: CDR1 SGHTA and CDR2 FQGTGA. This CDR3 is 13 amino acids long. Trimming shortened V by 2 bases and J by 5 bases, and 9 bases separated the two germline ends. The CDR3 DNA is TGTGCCAGCAGCTTAGGGTTGCGGGAGACCCAGTACTTC. Its protein product is CASSLGLRETQYF.